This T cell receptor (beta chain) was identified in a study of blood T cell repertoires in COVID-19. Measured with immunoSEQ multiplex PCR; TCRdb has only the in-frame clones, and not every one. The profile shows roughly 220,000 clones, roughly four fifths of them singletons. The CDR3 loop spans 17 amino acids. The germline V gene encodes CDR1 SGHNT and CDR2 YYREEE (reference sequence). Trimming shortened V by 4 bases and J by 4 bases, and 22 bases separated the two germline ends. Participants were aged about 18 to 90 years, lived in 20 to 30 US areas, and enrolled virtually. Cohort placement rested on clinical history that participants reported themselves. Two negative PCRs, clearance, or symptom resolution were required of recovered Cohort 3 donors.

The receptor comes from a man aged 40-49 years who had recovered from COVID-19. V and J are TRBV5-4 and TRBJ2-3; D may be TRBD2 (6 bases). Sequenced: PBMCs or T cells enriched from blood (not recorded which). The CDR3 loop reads CASSPEGRSLGADTQYF. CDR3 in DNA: TGTGCCAGCAGCCCGGAGGGACGGTCCCTGGGGGCAGATACGCAGTATTTT. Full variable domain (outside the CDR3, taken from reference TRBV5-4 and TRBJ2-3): ETGVTQSPTHLIKTRGQQVTLRCSSQSGHNTVSWYQQALGQGPQFIFQYYREEENGRGNFPPRFSGLQFPNYSSELNVNALELDDSALYLCASSPEGRSLGADTQYFGPGTRLTVL.